The entry below gives a single T cell receptor (beta chain) sequence along with its context. Its target is not known. This sample is drawn from a study of cytomegalovirus exposure and HLA in healthy donors. Study at large: Among a few hundred genotyped donors, roughly 81% fell in the Caucasian-associated ancestry cluster. The study's findings and limits: What was likely a sequencing artifact was a cluster of highly shared sequence variants. Earlier analysis looked at TCR beta V segments, and most were productive about 90% or about 30% of the time. A missense DCLRE1C variant was associated with V- and J-gene trimming of TCR beta chains in a later analysis, and an independent cohort replicated the association.

PCR amplification relied on 60 Vbeta primers (plus 13 Jbeta primers). Data came from immunoSEQ multiplex PCR; TCRdb stores just in-frame clones and leaves some out. The table has about 150,000 clones, around 72% seen once. The CDR3 is 17 residues long. Looked up from germline, CDR1 is SGHDT and CDR2 is YYEEEE. V shed 0 bases and J 3 bases; nucleotides not matched to a gene: 9. Sequenced: PBMCs. V usage is TRBV5-6 and J usage is TRBJ2-3; TRBD2 agrees at 8 bases. This sequence was found in a man between 50 and 59 years old in good health and CMV-seropositive. For the CDR3, the DNA is TGTGCCAGCAGCTTGGCCCGGGGGGGGAGTAGGACAGATACGCAGTATTTT. Amino acids: CASSLARGGSRTDTQYF.